Listed below are T cell receptor beta chains from one sample, sequenced in a study of shared clonotypes between healthy human individuals. The assay was immunoSEQ multiplex PCR, and TCRdb's table has in-frame clones only and misses some. The data show 2 million or so clones, roughly 94% seen once. The sample comprised naive CD4+ T cells sorted from blood. All receptors come from a man aged 18 to 30 in good health. Each CDR3 is given with its conserved first and last residue. A D gene is named only where the DNA matches it firmly. Clone size, where shown, is once, few, many, or a class for clones that have expanded.

D	V	size	J	CDR3	DNA
TRBD1	TRBV2	-	TRBJ2-7	CASSRQGVAYEQYF	TGTGCCAGCAGTCGACAGGGGGTCGCCTACGAGCAGTACTTC
TRBD1	TRBV19	once	TRBJ1-6	CASAKGAATAYNSPLHF	TGTGCCAGTGCAAAGGGGGCAGCTACGGCCTATAATTCACCCCTCCACTTT
-	TRBV21-1	-	TRBJ2-1	CASSDRGYEQFF	TGTGCCAGCAGCGACAGGGGCTATGAGCAGTTCTTC
TRBD2	TRBV6-5	-	TRBJ2-7	CASTAGVPPYEQYF	TGTGCCAGCACCGCGGGGGTCCCCCCCTACGAGCAGTACTTC
-	TRBV29-1	-	TRBJ1-3	CSVAWITGNTIYF	TGCAGCGTTGCTTGGATAACTGGAAACACCATATATTTT
-	TRBV6-5	-	TRBJ2-3	CATLRRGSSTDTQYF	TGTGCCACCTTACGAAGAGGCTCTAGCACAGATACGCAGTATTTT
-	TRBV5-1	-	TRBJ1-2	CAPEQEPNYGYTF	TGCGCCCCGGAGCAGGAGCCTAACTATGGCTACACCTTC
-	TRBV5-4	-	TRBJ2-2	CASTLFEELFF	TGTGCCAGCACCCTGTTTGAGGAGCTGTTTTTT
-	TRBV7-9	-	TRBJ2-3	CASSFHGADTQYF	TGTGCCAGCAGCTTTCACGGAGCAGATACGCAGTATTTT
-	TRBV14	few	TRBJ1-2	CASSQAQYGYTF	TGTGCCAGCAGCCAAGCCCAGTATGGCTACACCTTC
-	TRBV9	-	TRBJ2-5	CASSVEPGPETQYF	TGTGCCAGCAGCGTAGAACCAGGGCCAGAGACCCAGTACTTC
TRBD2	TRBV6-1	-	TRBJ2-7	CASSAVAGAYEQYF	TGTGCCAGCAGTGCGGTAGCGGGGGCCTACGAGCAGTACTTC
-	TRBV4-1	-	TRBJ2-7	CASSPGYEQYF	TGCGCCAGCAGCCCAGGATACGAGCAGTACTTC
-	TRBV28	-	TRBJ1-2	CASSLSAVMGYGYTF	TGTGCCAGCAGTTTATCGGCAGTAATGGGATATGGCTACACCTTC
-	TRBV28	once	TRBJ1-1	CASSLPRRGRAEAFF	TGTGCCAGCAGTTTACCCCGGCGGGGACGCGCTGAAGCTTTCTTT
-	TRBV4-1	-	TRBJ2-3	CASSQGAVGTDTQYF	TGCGCCAGCAGCCAGGGGGCGGTAGGCACAGATACGCAGTATTTT
-	TRBV18	-	TRBJ1-1	CASSPPMPGKNTEAFF	TGTGCCAGCTCACCACCCATGCCCGGGAAGAACACTGAAGCTTTCTTT